Here is one T cell receptor beta chain with its context. The antigen this receptor binds is unknown. Base qualities are missing; no much larger clone stands one base away. The immunoSEQ Assay, a bias-controlled multiplex PCR, was used to amplify TCRbeta CDR3 regions from genomic DNA. Turning to the authors' computational methods: The number of nucleated cells in each sample was estimated by amplification of reference gene primers within the assay. To quantify the absolute abundance of each unique TCRbeta CDR3 rearrangement, sequence reads were collapsed and filtered. For each sample, productive Simpson clonality was calculated as the square root of Simpson's diversity index across productive rearrangements. TCRdb took this table from immuneACCESS and kept in-frame rearrangements with V and J called. Such tables lack part of the clones; where checked against another copy, unresolved V genes explain under half of the gap, and the rest is unexplained. V and J calls and clone size are as listed in that table; D and trimming were resolved from the DNA. This sample lists approximately 41,000 clones; about four fifths were detected once. The ten top clones hold approximately 44% of the sample.

This sample was taken from a study of blood T cell repertoires in COVID-19 (TCRdb year 2020). Broadly, across the study: Samples from collaborators originated in the United States, Italy and Spain and spanned both the acute and convalescent phases of COVID-19. Nearly every sample came with metadata listing a de-identified subject ID, COVID-19 status, age in years and sex. Where HLA class I and class II types were available, the types were taken from metadata supplied by the sample provider, not from assay-based typing. The samples were drawn from the first 160 participants of the ongoing ImmuneRACE study and from 1,254 subjects provided by 6 global collaborators. Deeply sampled blood TCRbeta repertoires from subjects exposed to, actively infected with, or recovered from COVID-19 were included in the dataset. The prospective study material was composed of cDNA or gDNA derived from T cells, B-cell-depleted T cells, or PBMCs. A freely available public database, intended as a resource for researchers studying the immune response to SARS-CoV-2, is where the repertoires were released.

CDR1 SGHRS and CDR2 YFSETQ were looked up in the germline V gene. The CDR3 covers 16 residues, taking in both the cysteine and the phenylalanine. Just the 48-base CDR3 DNA is kept, in frame starting at base 1. For this chain, trimming is 4 bases at the V end and 6 bases at the J end, and the number of junction bases without a gene match is 7. Paper-wide results and their limitations: The quantity of clinical and demographic metadata differed by source and by participant and was supplied without curation.

Collaborating institutions collected whole blood in K2EDTA tubes following their own protocols. For TCRbeta analysis, collaborators shipped samples as frozen whole blood, isolated PBMCs, or DNA extracted from either of those sample types. This TCR was sampled from a woman older than 75 with acute or convalescent COVID-19. Source material: peripheral blood. Recombination connected TRBV5-1 to TRBJ2-1; 13 central nucleotides agree with TRBD2. The CDR3 loop reads CASSPLRTSGGNEQFF. Here is the DNA: TGCGCCAGCAGCCCCCTTCGGACTAGCGGGGGCAATGAGCAGTTCTTC. The CDR3 plus the reference TRBV5-1 and TRBJ2-1 genes for the other parts give the full variable domain: KAGVTQTPRYLIKTRGQQVTLSCSPISGHRSVSWYQQTPGQGLQFLFEYFSETQRNKGNFPGRFSGRQFSNSRSEMNVSTLELGDSALYLCASSPLRTSGGNEQFFGPGTRLTVL.